Listed below are T cell receptor beta chains from one sample, sequenced in a study of blood T cell repertoires in COVID-19. TCRdb's copy holds only in-frame clones and misses some; the assay was immunoSEQ multiplex PCR. The repertoire holds about 150,000 clones, under 95% seen once, with about 5.3% in the top ten. The sample comprised peripheral blood. Receptors were obtained from a man between 18 and 29 years old with COVID-19, enrolled during active disease. The CDR3 runs from the conserved cysteine through the conserved F or W. D genes are given only for firm matches.

j_gene: TRBJ1-2
d_gene: TRBD1
len: 15
v_gene: TRBV7-9
CDR3aa: CASSSETGGIYGYTF

j_gene: TRBJ2-7
d_gene: TRBD1
len: 15
v_gene: TRBV5-8
CDR3aa: CASSLRWDSSYEQYF

j_gene: TRBJ2-3
d_gene: TRBD1
len: 15
v_gene: TRBV7-9
CDR3aa: CASSLGTGEAGTQYF

j_gene: TRBJ2-1
d_gene: TRBD1
len: 15
v_gene: TRBV11-3
CDR3aa: CASSLDGDRYNEQFF

j_gene: TRBJ2-3
d_gene: TRBD1
len: 18
v_gene: TRBV28
CDR3aa: CASSLLFSGQGFSDTQYF

j_gene: TRBJ1-6
d_gene: TRBD1
len: 13
v_gene: TRBV28
CDR3aa: CASGDRTNSPLHF

j_gene: TRBJ1-1
d_gene: NA
len: 13
v_gene: TRBV25-1
CDR3aa: CASSEWGGRAAFF

j_gene: TRBJ2-2
d_gene: TRBD1
len: 17
v_gene: TRBV10-3
CDR3aa: CAISPVGGTGITGELFF

j_gene: TRBJ2-1
d_gene: NA
len: 13
v_gene: TRBV30
CDR3aa: CAWSASPRGEQFF

j_gene: TRBJ2-5
d_gene: NA
len: 12
v_gene: TRBV2
CDR3aa: CAGGDAGETQYF

j_gene: TRBJ2-5
d_gene: TRBD1
len: 12
v_gene: TRBV30
CDR3aa: CACSGQGGTQYF

j_gene: TRBJ2-1
d_gene: TRBD1
len: 16
v_gene: TRBV24-1
CDR3aa: CATSDRTGGTYNEQFF

j_gene: TRBJ1-3
d_gene: NA
len: 16
v_gene: TRBV30
CDR3aa: CAWSLPNGYSGNTIYF

j_gene: TRBJ1-2
d_gene: TRBD1
len: 12
v_gene: TRBV5-4
CDR3aa: CAAGGTGYGYTF

j_gene: TRBJ1-2
d_gene: NA
len: 14
v_gene: TRBV4-3
CDR3aa: CASSQGAPQYGYTF

j_gene: TRBJ1-3
d_gene: NA
len: 13
v_gene: TRBV11-2
CDR3aa: CASSLDLQNTIYF

j_gene: TRBJ1-6
d_gene: NA
len: 13
v_gene: TRBV6-5
CDR3aa: CASSGGGSSPLHF

j_gene: TRBJ2-3
d_gene: TRBD2
len: 17
v_gene: TRBV2
CDR3aa: CASSRWTSGRVTDTQYF

j_gene: TRBJ2-1
d_gene: TRBD2
len: 18
v_gene: TRBV5-6
CDR3aa: CASSLGFRTSGIYNEQFF

j_gene: TRBJ2-7
d_gene: TRBD2
len: 14
v_gene: TRBV28
CDR3aa: CASRLGLAALEQYF

j_gene: TRBJ2-5
d_gene: NA
len: 14
v_gene: TRBV6-5
CDR3aa: CASSYSGDQETQYF

j_gene: TRBJ1-1
d_gene: NA
len: 15
v_gene: TRBV27
CDR3aa: CASSARRRMNTEAFF

j_gene: TRBJ1-3
d_gene: NA
len: 14
v_gene: TRBV14
CDR3aa: CASSQAGARNTIYF

j_gene: TRBJ2-3
d_gene: TRBD2
len: 16
v_gene: TRBV13
CDR3aa: CASSARTSGSSDTQYF

j_gene: TRBJ2-4
d_gene: NA
len: 12
v_gene: TRBV28
CDR3aa: CASSLVRNIQYF

j_gene: TRBJ1-5
d_gene: NA
len: 15
v_gene: TRBV21-1
CDR3aa: CASSKPDSLYQPQHF

j_gene: TRBJ2-7
d_gene: TRBD1
len: 13
v_gene: TRBV7-2
CDR3aa: CASSLGTGTEQYF

j_gene: TRBJ1-1
d_gene: NA
len: 14
v_gene: TRBV28
CDR3aa: CASSYPAGGAEAFF